This paragraph reports one T cell receptor beta chain. Antigen unknown. This sample was included in a study of long-term antiretroviral therapy in people with HIV. Broader study findings: Clones with expansion before ART led the repertoire at all time points.

An immunoSEQ assay, version v3.0, was performed at survey level. Sequencing was intended to reach roughly 40,000-55,000 T-cell genomes per sample. TCRdb keeps only in-frame clones here, not all; method: immunoSEQ multiplex PCR. The table records roughly 10,000 clones, 70% to 80% of them present only once. This TCR was sampled from a man aged 25-45 years with HIV. This material consisted of unsorted PBMCs, taken 0.4 years before starting antiretroviral therapy.

For the CDR3, the DNA is TGTGCCAGCAGCCTACCGGGCCGGGGACAAGAGACCCAGTACTTC. It translates to CASSLPGRGQETQYF. The chain recombines TRBV5-4 with TRBJ2-5; possibly TRBD2 for D (5 bases). CDR3 length equals 15 residues. The V and J ends lost 4 bases and 2 bases respectively, with 15 bases between them. The germline gives CDR1 SGHNT, CDR2 YYREEE (reference sequence). Filled out from reference TRBV5-4 and TRBJ2-5, the complete variable domain reads ETGVTQSPTHLIKTRGQQVTLRCSSQSGHNTVSWYQQALGQGPQFIFQYYREEENGRGNFPPRFSGLQFPNYSSELNVNALELDDSALYLCASSLPGRGQETQYFGPGTRLLVL.